Below, 3 T cell receptor beta chains from the same sample are listed, as sequenced in a study of CD8+CD57+ T cells in acquired aplastic anemia. Whoever was chosen for sequencing had shown CD8+CD57+ cell expansion by flow cytometry. Genomic DNA constituted the template upon which TCR beta VDJ and CDR3 profiling was performed. TCRdb passed the reads through MiXCR, listing each CDR3 protein once. The table records hundreds of thousands of distinct CDR3 sequences, around 32% of them present only once. Material: sorted CD4+, CD8+, or CD8+CD57+ T cells (not recorded which) from PBMCs. These receptors came from a human donor with aplastic anemia.

This clonotype was found a few times. The chain links TRBV2 to TRBJ2-7; 14 bases are a match to TRBD2. Germline loops: CDR1 SNHLY, CDR2 FYNNEI. With V trimmed by 6 bases and J by 5 bases, 18 bases remained unmatched. This CDR3 has 19 amino acids. CDR3 amino acids: CASRAIGTSGRPALHEQYF. Here the CDR3 DNA reads TGTGCCAGCAGGGCCATCGGGACTAGCGGGAGACCCGCCCTCCACGAGCAGTACTTC.

V and J are TRBV10-3 and TRBJ2-7; D is uncertain. V lost 10 bases, J lost 3 bases, and 16 bases lay in between. CDR1 and CDR2 from the germline V gene are ENHRY and SYGVKD. The CDR3 is 13 amino acids. The CDR3 DNA reads as TGTGCCAGCTGCTACACAGATTTCTACGAGCAGTACTTC. Translation: CASCYTDFYEQYF.

This clonotype was recorded at least ten times. The chain combines TRBV24-1 with TRBJ2-1, with unresolved D. This CDR3 has 14 residues. Trimming left V 0 bases short and J 10 bases short, with 12 bases between. Germline lookup yields CDR1 KGHDR and CDR2 SFDVKD. This CDR3 is CATSDLEYGREQFF. Written as DNA, the CDR3 is TGTGCCACCAGTGATTTGGAGTATGGCAGGGAGCAGTTCTTC.